This TCR beta chain was captured in a study of regulatory T cells in long-lasting Graves disease. Overall study findings and caveats: Persistent Graves' patients showed less TCR diversity than newly diagnosed patients showed. TRBV28, TRBJ1-2 and TRBJ2-5 were segments that persistent disease favored.

Germline V gene data show CDR1 as MDHEN and CDR2 as SYDVKM. Between the trimmed V and J ends, which lost 6 bases and 0 bases, there was a span of 8 bases. The CDR3 runs to 13 residues. Stated time point: newly diagnosed GD, antithyroid drugs for less than 3 months. There was RNA extracted from PBMCs, and the TCR library was made from it. Patients of an endocrinology department in Xi'an, China, were included. Building the TCR beta libraries relied on iRepertoire HTBI primers, and CDR3 regions underwent Arm-PCR. A single record per CDR3 protein comes from TCRdb applying MiXCR to the multiplex PCR reads. This sample has some 370,000 distinct CDR3 sequences, with 12% found just once. This clonotype was counted a few times. No antigen is known for it. These same data were also listed under a study on T cells in Graves' hyperthyroidism and ophthalmopathy. That paper notes: Orbital computed tomography, thyroid ultrasound, serum thyroxine and TRAb, and clinical symptoms together informed the diagnoses.

This TCR was sampled from a woman under 30 with Graves disease. The chain links TRBV28 to TRBJ1-1, with unresolved D. The sequencing here drew on peripheral blood mononuclear cells (PBMCs), taken at new diagnosis, from a patient treated with antithyroid drugs. The CDR3 spells CASRRQMNTEAFF. The DNA of the CDR3 is TGTGCCAGCAGACGTCAGATGAACACTGAAGCTTTCTTT.